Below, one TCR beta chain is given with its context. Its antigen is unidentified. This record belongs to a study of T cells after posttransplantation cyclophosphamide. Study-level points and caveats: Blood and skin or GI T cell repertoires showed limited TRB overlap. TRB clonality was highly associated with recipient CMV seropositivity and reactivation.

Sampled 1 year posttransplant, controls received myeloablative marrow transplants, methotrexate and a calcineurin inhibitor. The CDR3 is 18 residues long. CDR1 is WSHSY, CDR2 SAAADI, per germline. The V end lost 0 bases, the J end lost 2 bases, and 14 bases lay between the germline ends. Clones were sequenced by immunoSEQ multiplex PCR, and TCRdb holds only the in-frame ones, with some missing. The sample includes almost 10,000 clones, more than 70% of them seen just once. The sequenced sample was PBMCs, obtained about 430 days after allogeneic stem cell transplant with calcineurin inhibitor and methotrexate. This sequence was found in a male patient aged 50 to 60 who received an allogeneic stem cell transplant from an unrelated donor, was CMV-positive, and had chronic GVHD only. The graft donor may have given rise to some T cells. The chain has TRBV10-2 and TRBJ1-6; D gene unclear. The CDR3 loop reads CASSESIGGIAYNSPLHF. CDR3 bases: TGCGCCAGCAGTGAGTCTATAGGAGGGATCGCCTATAATTCACCCCTCCACTTT.